Only a few counts were recorded for the clone carrying this TCR beta chain. As yet, its antigen is unknown. This specimen belongs to a study of beta chain features in type 1 diabetes. Study context: Researchers looked at 107,917,701 sorted cells across all samples. The study's findings and limits: All four CD4+ subsets from Type 1 diabetes patients carried moderately but significantly shorter TCRB CDR3s.

Reverse transcribing all isolated RNA meant expressed TCRB transcripts were sequenced. Only in-frame clones appear in the TCRdb table, and some are missing; sequencing was by immunoSEQ multiplex PCR. The data hold 40,000 to 65,000 clones, with around 60% observed a single time. The V gene's germline CDR1 is SQVTM and CDR2 ANQGSEA. Trimming took 1 base from V and 0 from J, leaving 9 bases between them. CDR3 length: 14 amino acids. This TCR came from a woman in her 30s with type 1 diabetes. The rearrangement uses TRBV29-1 and TRBJ2-5, with a weak D call TRBD1 (5 bases). The sample taken for sequencing was stem cell memory CD4+ T cells from blood. The CDR3 sequence is CSVEVWTHQETQYF. The CDR3 DNA is TGCAGCGTTGAAGTCTGGACACACCAAGAGACCCAGTACTTC.